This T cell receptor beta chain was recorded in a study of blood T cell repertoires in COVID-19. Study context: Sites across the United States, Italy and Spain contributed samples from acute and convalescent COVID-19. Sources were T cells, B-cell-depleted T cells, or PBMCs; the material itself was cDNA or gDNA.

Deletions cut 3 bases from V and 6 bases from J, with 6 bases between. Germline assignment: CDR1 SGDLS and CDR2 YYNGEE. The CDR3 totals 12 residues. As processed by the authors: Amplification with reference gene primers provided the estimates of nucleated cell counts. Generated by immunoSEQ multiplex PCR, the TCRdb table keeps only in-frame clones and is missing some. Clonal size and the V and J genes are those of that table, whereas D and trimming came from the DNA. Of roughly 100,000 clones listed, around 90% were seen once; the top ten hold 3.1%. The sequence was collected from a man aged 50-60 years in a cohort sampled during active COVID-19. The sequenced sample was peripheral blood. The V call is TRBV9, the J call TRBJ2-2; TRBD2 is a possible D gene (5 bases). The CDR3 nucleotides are TGTGCCAGCAGCGCCGGGGCCGGGGAGCTGTTTTTT. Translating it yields CASSAGAGELFF.